This entry lists 28 T cell receptor beta chains sequenced from one sample in a study of lymphopenia after photon versus proton radiotherapy. TCRdb's copy holds only in-frame clones and misses some; the assay was immunoSEQ multiplex PCR. The sample holds 75,000 to 90,000 clones, 65% to 85% seen once. This specimen was peripheral blood, taken from a patient treated with proton-based radiotherapy. Receptors originate from a man in his fifties or sixties with pancreatic cancer.

This chain joins TRBV5-1 and TRBJ2-2; D is ambiguous. The CDR3 runs 14 residues. The V and J ends lost 2 bases and 7 bases respectively, with 12 bases between them. Germline V gene sequence: CDR1 SGHRS, CDR2 YFSETQ. CDR3 DNA: TGCGCCAGCAGCTTTCAACAGAGGCTCGGGGAGCTGTTTTTT. It codes for CASSFQQRLGELFF. The whole variable domain, remainder taken from reference TRBV5-1 and TRBJ2-2, is KAGVTQTPRYLIKTRGQQVTLSCSPISGHRSVSWYQQTPGQGLQFLFEYFSETQRNKGNFPGRFSGRQFSNSRSEMNVSTLELGDSALYLCASSFQQRLGELFFGEGSRLTVL.

The chain joins TRBV7-6 to TRBJ2-1; a weak D match, TRBD2 (7 bases). The CDR3 is 14 amino acids. Between the trimmed V and J ends, which lost 5 bases and 11 bases, there was a span of 19 bases. CDR1 is SGHVS and CDR2 is FNYEAQ in the germline V gene. The CDR3 DNA sequence: TGTGCCAGCAGCCCTGGTAACGGGGGGCATCAGCAGTTCTTC. It is translated as CASSPGNGGHQQFF.

V usage is TRBV6-6 and J usage is TRBJ2-1, with 12 bases that match TRBD2. Germline values: CDR1 MNHNY, CDR2 SVGAGI (reference sequence). The CDR3 is 14 amino acids. V was pared by 8 bases and J by 9 bases, with 8 bases of the junction left unmatched. The CDR3 region is CASRQTSGSGEQFF. The CDR3 nucleotides are TGTGCCAGCCGTCAGACTAGCGGGAGTGGTGAGCAGTTCTTC.

This rearrangement joins TRBV28 to TRBJ2-5, with D uncertain. V dropped 5 bases and J dropped 0 bases, with 16 bases sitting between them. The germline CDR1 and CDR2 sequences are MDHEN and SYDVKM. The CDR3 runs 16 residues. The CDR3 sequence: CASSQGGSTYQETQYF. In DNA, the CDR3 is TGTGCCAGCAGTCAAGGTGGCTCGACGTACCAAGAGACCCAGTACTTC.

CDR3 loop: CSVEVLGERNTEAFF. The CDR3 coding sequence is TGCAGCGTTGAAGTTCTGGGTGAACGGAACACTGAAGCTTTCTTT. The rearrangement joins TRBV29-1 to TRBJ1-1; no clear D. Germline CDR1 SQVTM, CDR2 ANQGSEA. Between the trimmed V and J ends, which lost 1 base and 1 base, there was a span of 13 bases. The CDR3 spans 15 residues.

This rearrangement joins TRBV2 to TRBJ1-1; possible D gene TRBD1, 6 bases. This CDR3 spans 13 amino acids. Germline CDR1 and CDR2: SNHLY and FYNNEI. V lost 6 bases to trimming and J lost 4 bases, with 12 bases between them. The chain's CDR3 is CASRRTGFTEAFF. DNA of the CDR3: TGTGCCAGCAGGCGAACAGGGTTCACTGAAGCTTTCTTT.

The chain couples TRBV6-5 to TRBJ1-1; 10 positions agree with TRBD1. V was pared by 6 bases and J by 4 bases, with 8 bases of the junction left unmatched. Germline assignment: CDR1 MNHEY and CDR2 SVGAGI. The CDR3 totals 15 residues. The CDR3, as DNA: TGTGCCAGCAGACTCCGACAGGGGGCGAGCACTGAAGCTTTCTTT. This gives the protein CASRLRQGASTEAFF.

V and J are TRBV11-3 and TRBJ2-1; 7 bases map to TRBD2. J gave up 8 bases and V 0 bases, and 4 bases lay outside the gene matches. From germline, CDR1 is SGHNT and CDR2 YENEEA. The CDR3 length is 14 residues. CDR3 loop: CASSLDQTSHEQFF. CDR3 DNA sequence: TGTGCCAGCAGCTTAGATCAGACTAGCCATGAGCAGTTCTTC.

This CDR3 is CASSVGSVNTEAFF. The CDR3 coding sequence is TGTGCCAGCAGCGTAGGTTCAGTGAACACTGAAGCTTTCTTT. This chain uses TRBV9 with TRBJ1-1, with D unresolved. This CDR3 contains 14 residues. Germline assignment: CDR1 SGDLS and CDR2 YYNGEE. Trimming took 0 bases from V and 0 from J, leaving 6 bases between them.

V gene TRBV29-1 combines with J gene TRBJ2-1, with D maybe TRBD1 (5 bases). Germline V gives CDR1 SQVTM, CDR2 ANQGSEA. The CDR3 loop spans 11 amino acids. V lost 5 bases to trimming and J lost 4 bases, with 6 bases between them. The CDR3 region is CSVHRYNEQFF. In nucleotides, the CDR3 is TGCAGCGTTCACAGGTACAATGAGCAGTTCTTC.

This clone was observed a single time. The CDR3 region is CASSFGQGIDTQYF. The CDR3 DNA follows: TGTGCCAGCAGCTTCGGACAGGGGATAGATACGCAGTATTTT. The rearrangement links TRBV11-3 to TRBJ2-3; TRBD1 agrees at 9 bases. After removal of 3 bases from V and 5 bases from J, the junction contained 3 bases not matched to a gene. The CDR3 spans 14 residues. From germline, CDR1 is SGHNT and CDR2 YENEEA.

V gene TRBV16 combines with J gene TRBJ2-7; D tentatively reads TRBD1 or TRBD2 (6 bases each). V was clipped by 1 base and J by 6 bases, with 10 bases between them. Germline-derived CDR1 and CDR2 are KGHSY and FQNENV. CDR3 length equals 13 residues. The CDR3 sequence is CASSQFRGLEQYF. The CDR3, as DNA: TGTGCCAGCAGCCAATTCCGGGGGCTCGAGCAGTACTTC.

The V and J genes are TRBV28 and TRBJ1-2; 8 nucleotides agree with TRBD1. Looked up from germline, CDR1 is MDHEN and CDR2 is SYDVKM. This CDR3 spans 15 amino acids. Trimming removed 5 bases from V and 7 bases from J; junction bases left unmatched: 12. The CDR3 DNA follows: TGTGCCAGCAGTACCCAGGGGGCAGGTCTGGGTGGCTACACCTTC. Encoded protein: CASSTQGAGLGGYTF.

The chain is built from TRBV5-1 and TRBJ1-1; tentatively, D is TRBD1 (5 bases). This CDR3 has 14 residues. V gave up 4 bases and J gave up 3 bases, with 13 bases separating them. CDR1 SGHRS and CDR2 YFSETQ come from the germline V gene. The CDR3 spells CASSPQGTHTEAFF. The CDR3 DNA is TGCGCCAGCAGCCCTCAAGGGACTCACACTGAAGCTTTCTTT. Using reference TRBV5-1 and TRBJ1-1 for the parts outside the CDR3, the full variable domain is KAGVTQTPRYLIKTRGQQVTLSCSPISGHRSVSWYQQTPGQGLQFLFEYFSETQRNKGNFPGRFSGRQFSNSRSEMNVSTLELGDSALYLCASSPQGTHTEAFFGQGTRLTVV.

The V call is TRBV27, the J call TRBJ2-7; 9 bases are shared with TRBD1. Per germline, CDR1 MNHEY and CDR2 SMNVEV (reference sequence). This CDR3 is built from 14 residues. The V segment lost 3 bases and the J segment 6 bases; nucleotides outside the gene matches: 6. DNA of the CDR3: TGTGCCAGCAGTTTGGGGACAGGGCCCCTCGAGCAGTACTTC. It specifies CASSLGTGPLEQYF.

The chain has TRBV19 and TRBJ2-7, with D unclear. CDR1 and CDR2 from the germline V gene are LNHDA and SQIVND (reference sequence). V lost 3 bases and J lost 4, with 16 bases in between. The CDR3 is made up of 15 amino acids. CDR3 loop: CASSISGIGLYEQYF. CDR3 sequence (DNA): TGTGCCAGTAGTATCTCTGGGATAGGATTATACGAGCAGTACTTC.

The chain uses TRBV6-1 and TRBJ1-2, with unresolved D. This CDR3 spans 11 amino acids. CDR1 and CDR2 (germline): MNHNS, SASEGT. Trimming removed 6 bases at V and 3 bases at J, with 5 bases between. The CDR3 bases are TGTGCCAGCAGGTTTTACTATGGCTACACCTTC. Amino acids: CASRFYYGYTF.

This chain links TRBV7-2 with TRBJ2-1; unclear D gene. Germline lookup yields CDR1 SGHTA and CDR2 FQGNSA. V shed 1 base and J shed 3 bases, with 7 bases lying between them. The CDR3 loop spans 14 amino acids. The CDR3 coding sequence is TGTGCCAGCAGCTTAGGGCAGATCTACAATGAGCAGTTCTTC. It translates to CASSLGQIYNEQFF. Looking up the rest from reference TRBV7-2 and TRBJ2-1 gives the full variable domain: GAGVSQSPSNKVTEKGKDVELRCDPISGHTALYWYRQSLGQGLEFLIYFQGNSAPDKSGLPSDRFSAERTGGSVSTLTIQRTQQEDSAVYLCASSLGQIYNEQFFGPGTRLTVL.

The chain recombines TRBV28 with TRBJ2-7; 12 bases line up with TRBD1. The V and J ends lost 6 bases and 7 bases, in that order; junction bases with no gene match: 10. CDR3 length: 15 residues. Germline-derived CDR1 and CDR2 are MDHEN and SYDVKM. The CDR3: CASRPLRDRGREQYF. Written as DNA, the CDR3 is TGTGCCAGCAGGCCACTGCGGGACAGGGGGCGTGAGCAGTACTTC.

This rearrangement joins TRBV4-1 to TRBJ2-1, with 10 bases identical to TRBD2. The V segment lost 1 base and the J segment 7 bases; nucleotides outside the gene matches: 7. Germline V lookup: CDR1 MGHRA, CDR2 YSYEKL. CDR3 length: 16 amino acids. CDR3 coding DNA: TGCGCCAGCAGCCAAGGGTTGGCTAGCGGGAGTAATGAGCAGTTCTTC. It encodes CASSQGLASGSNEQFF.

Comment on this clone: The sample contains more than one DNA sequence encoding this CDR3. This chain uses TRBV28 with TRBJ1-1; no reliable D call. V gave up 6 bases and J gave up 5 bases, with 10 bases separating them. The CDR3 covers 12 residues. In germline, CDR1 is MDHEN, CDR2 SYDVKM. The CDR3 region is CASSPLRTEAFF. Here the CDR3 DNA reads TGTGCCAGCAGCCCGTTGCGAACTGAAGCTTTCTTT.

The chain links TRBV28 to TRBJ1-2; possibly TRBD1 for D (6 bases). This CDR3 is built from 14 residues. Trimming took off 10 bases at V and 2 bases at J, with 17 bases between the two ends. Per germline, CDR1 MDHEN and CDR2 SYDVKM. Here the CDR3 reads CATFTQGLNYGYTF. The CDR3, as DNA: TGTGCCACCTTCACTCAGGGGTTAAACTATGGCTACACCTTC.

The gene calls are TRBV27 and TRBJ1-1; TRBD1 matches 7 bases. The CDR3 contains 13 residues. V shed 4 bases, J shed 3 bases, and the junction held 2 bases outside the gene matches. CDR1 MNHEY and CDR2 SMNVEV come from the germline V gene (reference sequence). CDR3 in DNA: TGTGCCAGCAGTTCCGGGACAGACACTGAAGCTTTCTTT. Amino acid sequence: CASSSGTDTEAFF.

The gene calls are TRBV6-6 and TRBJ1-3, with D hard to call. V gave up 4 bases and J gave up 0 bases, with 10 bases separating them. CDR1 and CDR2 (germline): MNHNY, SVGAGI (reference sequence). The CDR3 extends over 15 amino acids. CDR3 sequence: CASSWTVDSGNTIYF. For the CDR3, the DNA is TGTGCCAGCAGTTGGACGGTGGACTCTGGAAACACCATATATTTT.

The chain combines TRBV30 with TRBJ2-7; 10 bases match TRBD1. Germline CDR1 GTSNPN, CDR2 SVGIG (reference sequence). The CDR3 has 15 amino acids. Trimming at V came to 3 bases and at J to 3 bases, leaving 8 bases not matched to a gene. The CDR3 nucleotides are TGTGCCTGGAGGAATACCGGGACAGGGGTCTACGAGCAGTACTTC. Translated: CAWRNTGTGVYEQYF.

CDR3 DNA: TGCGCCAGCAGCTTACAACCGAGCTCCTACGAGCAGTACTTC. Its protein product is CASSLQPSSYEQYF. The chain carries TRBV5-1 and TRBJ2-7; D unclear. There are 14 residues in the CDR3. The germline gives CDR1 SGHRS, CDR2 YFSETQ. With 2 bases removed from V and 0 bases from J, the gap between germline ends came to 9 bases.

The rearrangement links TRBV30 to TRBJ1-1; tentative D call: TRBD1 (6 bases). The CDR3 totals 19 residues. V lost 0 bases to trimming and J lost 1 base, with 24 bases between them. Germline loops: CDR1 GTSNPN, CDR2 SVGIG (reference sequence). CDR3 sequence reads: CAWSVRWGALGRENTEAFF. The CDR3 DNA is TGTGCCTGGAGTGTACGATGGGGGGCCCTTGGACGGGAGAACACTGAAGCTTTCTTT.

This chain joins TRBV6-1 and TRBJ2-3, with D possibly being TRBD2 (6 bases). V lost 7 bases to trimming and J lost 6 bases, with 20 bases between them. The CDR3 is 15 amino acids. Germline V gene lookup returns CDR1 MNHNS and CDR2 SASEGT. CDR3 residues: CASIPAGPRGDTQYF. CDR3 DNA sequence: TGTGCCAGCATCCCAGCGGGTCCCCGGGGGGATACGCAGTATTTT.